This T cell receptor (beta chain) is drawn from a study of response to subunit inactivated influenza vaccine. V shed 2 bases and J shed 3 bases, with 10 bases lying between them. Germline V lookup: CDR1 MNHNS, CDR2 SASEGT. This CDR3 has 15 amino acids. MiXCR, run by TCRdb on the RT-PCR reads, gives a single entry per CDR3 protein. The sample includes under 850,000 distinct CDR3 sequences, around a sixth of them seen just once. This clonotype was observed at least ten times. The sequenced sample was PBMCs from blood, obtained 5 days after vaccination. The origin of this receptor is a man aged 45 to 65 who received an inactivated influenza vaccine. This chain links TRBV6-1 with TRBJ1-4; D not resolved. CDR3: CASSETGMPNEKLFF. The CDR3 DNA follows: TGTGCCAGCAGTGAAACTGGGATGCCTAATGAAAAACTGTTTTTT.